The following is a T cell receptor beta chain sequence with its context. From germline, CDR1 is DFQATT and CDR2 SNEGSKA (reference sequence). CDR3 length equals 11 residues. V lost 4 bases and J lost 5, with 5 bases in between. This record belongs to a study of technical replicates of blood from several donors. Produced via immunoSEQ multiplex PCR; TCRdb's table is partial and in-frame only. The sample contains about 80,000 clones, almost 98% of which appear only once. This chain joins TRBV20-1 and TRBJ2-2; D is ambiguous. The sample comprised T cells isolated from PBMCs. The clonotype originates from a human donor in good health. CDR3 sequence: CSATRTGELFF. The CDR3 nucleotides read TGCAGTGCTACCCGTACCGGGGAGCTGTTTTTT.